What follows are 18 T cell receptor beta chains derived from one specimen sequenced in a study of T cell responses to AZD1222 COVID-19 vaccine. Sequencing was performed with immunoSEQ multiplex PCR; in TCRdb, only in-frame clones are kept and a portion is missing. The table records tens of thousands of clones, 75% to 95% of them present only once. Sequences were derived from peripheral blood, sampled 28 days after the second dose of the MenACWY control vaccine. Receptors originate from an adult who received the MenACWY meningococcal vaccine as a control.

The chain links TRBV11-2 to TRBJ2-7; possibly TRBD2 for D (5 bases). The CDR3 consists of 15 residues. Trimming pared 3 bases from V and 0 bases from J, leaving 12 bases between. Germline V gene sequence: CDR1 SGHAT, CDR2 FQNNGV. The CDR3 DNA reads TGTGCCAGCAGCTTGTTCGGGGTCAGCTCCTACGAGCAGTACTTC. This encodes CASSLFGVSSYEQYF.

The chain links TRBV15 to TRBJ2-7, with TRBD1 matching over 8 bases. CDR1 and CDR2 (germline): LNHNV, YYDKDF (reference sequence). With 5 bases clipped from V and 6 bases from J, the junction kept 6 bases outside the gene matches. This CDR3 contains 13 residues. This CDR3 reads CATSGRQGSEQYF. The CDR3 region has the DNA TGTGCCACCAGCGGCCGACAGGGGAGCGAGCAGTACTTC.

This chain links TRBV18 with TRBJ1-1, with D tentatively TRBD1 (6 bases). The CDR3 length is 16 residues. The germline V gene encodes CDR1 KGHSH and CDR2 LQKENI. V was clipped by 3 bases and J by 5 bases, with 19 bases between them. The chain's CDR3 is CASSPEYSGALTEAFF. The CDR3 nucleotides are TGTGCCAGCTCACCGGAATACTCAGGGGCACTTACTGAAGCTTTCTTT.

This clone was counted only a few times. The rearrangement uses TRBV12-3 or TRBV12-4 and TRBJ2-5, with TRBD1 as a possible D gene (5 bases). This CDR3 contains 13 residues. Trimming took off 3 bases at V and 5 bases at J, with 10 bases between the two ends. This CDR3 reads CASSLGQAETQYF. CDR3 bases: TGTGCCAGCAGTTTGGGGCAGGCGGAGACCCAGTACTTC.

The chain carries TRBV14 and TRBJ1-1; tentatively, D is TRBD1 (6 bases). This CDR3 is 16 amino acids long. CDR1 and CDR2 (germline): SGHDN, FVKESK. Trimming took 2 bases from V and 0 from J, leaving 13 bases between them. This chain's CDR3 is CASSQRGGPMNTEAFF. Here the CDR3 DNA reads TGTGCCAGCAGCCAAAGGGGGGGCCCGATGAACACTGAAGCTTTCTTT.

The chain is built from TRBV19 and TRBJ1-1; TRBD1 matches at 7 bases. Germline CDR1 and CDR2: LNHDA and SQIVND (reference sequence). The V segment lost 3 bases and the J segment 0 bases; nucleotides outside the gene matches: 4. The CDR3 has 15 amino acids. The CDR3 protein is CASSMQGGVNTEAFF. CDR3 sequence (DNA): TGTGCCAGTAGTATGCAGGGGGGGGTGAACACTGAAGCTTTCTTT.

The CDR3 DNA sequence: TGCGCCAGCAGCCAAGTGGGTCTAGCGGGAGGGAATTACGAGCAGTACTTC. This encodes CASSQVGLAGGNYEQYF. The chain recombines TRBV4-3 with TRBJ2-7; the match to TRBD2 covers 12 bases. V was clipped by 1 base and J by 4 bases; unmatched bases: 8. Germline CDR1 LGHNA, CDR2 YSLEER. CDR3 length: 17 residues.

The chain couples TRBV5-1 to TRBJ1-4, with D unresolved. Germline CDR1 reads SGHRS; CDR2 reads YFSETQ. The CDR3 contains 15 residues. V lost 7 bases, J lost 8 bases, and 21 bases lay in between. The CDR3: CASRSITDFGEKLFF. DNA for the CDR3: TGCGCCAGCCGGTCGATAACGGACTTTGGGGAAAAACTGTTTTTT.

The rearrangement joins TRBV19 to TRBJ1-4; tentative D call: TRBD1 (6 bases). V shed 4 bases and J shed 8 bases, with 8 bases lying between them. Germline loops: CDR1 LNHDA, CDR2 SQIVND (reference sequence). This CDR3 is built from 12 residues. CDR3 in amino acids: CASSNRDEKLFF. The DNA for the CDR3 is TGTGCCAGTAGTAACAGGGACGAAAAACTGTTTTTT.

The chain employs TRBV2 and TRBJ2-4; perhaps TRBD1 as D (5 bases). V shed 0 bases and J shed 6 bases, with 6 bases lying between them. In germline, CDR1 is SNHLY, CDR2 FYNNEI. The CDR3 covers 13 residues. The chain's CDR3 is CASSEATGNIQYF. The CDR3 region has the DNA TGTGCCAGCAGTGAAGCTACAGGAAACATTCAGTACTTC.

This clone is labeled as medium-sized (0.01 to 0.1%). The genes are TRBV19 and TRBJ2-7, with D tentatively TRBD2 (6 bases). This CDR3 region has 15 residues. Deletions cut 9 bases from V and 1 base from J, with 19 bases between. CDR1 and CDR2 from the germline V gene are LNHDA and SQIVND (reference sequence). CDR3 DNA sequence: TGTGCCAGCGGGGGAACCGACAGTCATTCCTACGAGCAGTACTTC. Amino acid sequence: CASGGTDSHSYEQYF.

This chain uses TRBV3-1 (or the pseudogene TRBV3-2) with TRBJ1-2; D is unclear. Germline loops: CDR1 LGHDT, CDR2 YNNKEL (reference sequence). The CDR3 loop spans 15 amino acids. Trimming took 0 bases from V and 1 from J, leaving 9 bases between them. The CDR3 region has the DNA TGTGCCAGCAGCCAAGATGGAGTCGTTAACTATGGCTACACCTTC. This codes for CASSQDGVVNYGYTF.

The chain combines TRBV24-1 with TRBJ2-1; the D is unclear. The ends were cut back, 9 bases at V and 11 bases at J, with 16 bases in the middle. The CDR3 extends over 12 amino acids. Germline V gives CDR1 KGHDR, CDR2 SFDVKD. CDR3 sequence reads: CATHDPPSQQFF. For the CDR3, the DNA is TGTGCCACCCACGACCCCCCGAGTCAGCAGTTCTTC.

V gene TRBV15 combines with J gene TRBJ2-7; 7 bases agree with TRBD1. The CDR3 is made up of 15 amino acids. Germline V CDR1 and CDR2: LNHNV, YYDKDF (reference sequence). The trim removed 0 bases at V and 2 bases at J, leaving 4 bases unmatched. CDR3 DNA: TGTGCCACCAGCAGAGAACAGGGGCAACCCTACGAGCAGTACTTC. It codes for CATSREQGQPYEQYF.

A word on this clone: Other nucleotide sequences in the sample specify the same CDR3. This sequence joins TRBV27 and TRBJ1-6, with D unresolved. The CDR3 sequence is 12 residues long. Trimming shortened V by 6 bases and J by 7 bases, and 7 bases separated the two germline ends. Germline V gene sequence: CDR1 MNHEY, CDR2 SMNVEV (reference sequence). CDR3: CASSPINSPLHF. For the CDR3, the DNA is TGTGCCAGCAGCCCCATAAATTCACCCCTCCACTTT.

The V gene is TRBV24-1, the J gene TRBJ2-3; D unresolved. V lost 5 bases and J lost 0, with 11 bases in between. The CDR3 runs 15 residues. Germline V gene data show CDR1 as KGHDR and CDR2 as SFDVKD. The chain's CDR3 is CATSATDLSTDTQYF. CDR3 coding DNA: TGTGCCACCAGTGCCACGGACCTAAGCACAGATACGCAGTATTTT.

J is TRBJ1-5 and V is TRBV19; TRBD1 matches at 7 bases. Trimming took 5 bases from V and 6 from J; bases not matched to a gene: 4. Germline V gene data show CDR1 as LNHDA and CDR2 as SQIVND (reference sequence). The CDR3 has 13 amino acids. The CDR3 DNA sequence: TGTGCCAGTAGTCGAGACAGGGTTCAGCCCCAGCATTTT. Its translation is CASSRDRVQPQHF.

This chain uses TRBV6-6 with TRBJ1-2; no clear D gene. Per the germline V gene, CDR1 is MNHNY and CDR2 is SVGAGI (reference sequence). The CDR3 extends over 13 amino acids. Trimming pared 2 bases from V and 4 bases from J, leaving 8 bases between. CDR3 loop: CASSYGGGYGYTF. The CDR3 DNA sequence: TGTGCCAGCAGTTACGGAGGTGGCTATGGCTACACCTTC.